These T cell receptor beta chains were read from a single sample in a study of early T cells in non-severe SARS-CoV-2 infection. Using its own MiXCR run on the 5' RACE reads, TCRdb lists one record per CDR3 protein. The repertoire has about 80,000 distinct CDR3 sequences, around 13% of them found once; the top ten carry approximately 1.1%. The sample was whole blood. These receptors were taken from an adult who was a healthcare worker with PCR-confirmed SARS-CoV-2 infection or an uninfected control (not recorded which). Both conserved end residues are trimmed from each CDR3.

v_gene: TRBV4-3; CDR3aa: ASSQGLEVSGELF
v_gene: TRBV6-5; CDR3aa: ASRSGDLSGNTIY
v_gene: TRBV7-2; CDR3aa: ASSSLGWNKGNTIY
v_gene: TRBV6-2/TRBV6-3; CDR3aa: ASSHPGGADTQY
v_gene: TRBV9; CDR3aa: ASSITEGVGDEQF
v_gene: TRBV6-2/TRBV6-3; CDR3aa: ASSYGPILETQY
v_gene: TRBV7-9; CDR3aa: ASSPTFSREGYT
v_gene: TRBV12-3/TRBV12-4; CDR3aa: ASIGTSGRAASNEQF
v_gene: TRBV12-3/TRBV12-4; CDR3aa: ASSHSGGTEQY
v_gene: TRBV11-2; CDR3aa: ASSWATQGDTQY
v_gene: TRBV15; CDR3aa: ATAETDTQY
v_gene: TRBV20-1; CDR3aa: SARDLLSARTDTQY
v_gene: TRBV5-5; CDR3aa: ASNQDGLSYEQY
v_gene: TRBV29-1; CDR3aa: SVEVVYKTQY
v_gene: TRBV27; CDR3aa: ASSLVTSGGKETQY
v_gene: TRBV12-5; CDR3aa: ASGSGNSGNTIY
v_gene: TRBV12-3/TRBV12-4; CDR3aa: ASAPEVNTEAF
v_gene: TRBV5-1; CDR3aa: ASSLRFGDRQNSPLH
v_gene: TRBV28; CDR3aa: ASSPLGQGGDEQY
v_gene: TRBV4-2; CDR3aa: ASSQVAGGLNEQF
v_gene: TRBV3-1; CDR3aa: ASQANTGELF
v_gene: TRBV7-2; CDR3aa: ASRLRDSRTYEQY
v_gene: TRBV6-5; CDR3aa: ASNNRGLGYT
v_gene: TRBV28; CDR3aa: ASSLLSSNQPQH
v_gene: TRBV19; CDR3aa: ASSIRSRTGELF
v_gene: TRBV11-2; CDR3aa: ASSYDWEGGELF
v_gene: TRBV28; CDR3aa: ASSLAQDAETQY
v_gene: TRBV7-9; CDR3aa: ASALDKVETQY
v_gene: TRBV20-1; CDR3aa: SARVGAGGPPYEQY
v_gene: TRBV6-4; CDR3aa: ASSAGGLDTDTQY
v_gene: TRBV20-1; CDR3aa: SARDQAENGYT
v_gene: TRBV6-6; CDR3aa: ASSYSPAAPHETQY
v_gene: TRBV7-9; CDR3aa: ATPIGTGDVLT